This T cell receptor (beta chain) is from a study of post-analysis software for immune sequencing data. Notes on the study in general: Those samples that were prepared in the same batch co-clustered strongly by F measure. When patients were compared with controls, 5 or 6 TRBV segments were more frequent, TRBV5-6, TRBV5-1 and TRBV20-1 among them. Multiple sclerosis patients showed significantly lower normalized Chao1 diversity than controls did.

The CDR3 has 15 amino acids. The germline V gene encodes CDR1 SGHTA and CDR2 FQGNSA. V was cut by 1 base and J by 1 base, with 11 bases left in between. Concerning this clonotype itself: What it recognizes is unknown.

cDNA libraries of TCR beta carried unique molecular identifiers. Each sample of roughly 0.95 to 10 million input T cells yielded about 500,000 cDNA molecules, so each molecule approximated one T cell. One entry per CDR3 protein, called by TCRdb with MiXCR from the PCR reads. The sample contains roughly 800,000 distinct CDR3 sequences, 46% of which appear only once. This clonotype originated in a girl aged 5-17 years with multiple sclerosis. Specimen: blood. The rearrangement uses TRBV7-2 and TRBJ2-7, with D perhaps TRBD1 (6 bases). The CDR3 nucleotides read TGTGCCAGCAGCTTAGTACCGGACAGATCCTACGAGCAGTACTTC. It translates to CASSLVPDRSYEQYF.